Listed below are T cell receptor beta chains from one sample, sequenced in a study of cytomegalovirus exposure and HLA in healthy donors. Using immunoSEQ multiplex PCR, the repertoire was profiled, and TCRdb retains in-frame clones only, with some absent. The sample includes about 130,000 clones, about 80% of them seen just once. Material: PBMCs. The origin of the receptors is a man in his thirties or forties in good health. Each CDR3 is given with its conserved first and last residue. The order of the fields is CDR3 protein, CDR3 DNA, D gene, V gene, J gene, clone size. A D gene is named only where the DNA matches it firmly. Size tells how often a clone was seen (once, few, many) or the class of an expanded clone, and some rows leave it out.

cdr3_aa: CASSTGLAGGRGDTQYF
cdr3_nt: TGTGCCAGCAGCACTGGACTAGCGGGAGGGCGGGGAGATACGCAGTATTTT
d_call: TRBD2
v_call: TRBV7-3
j_call: TRBJ2-3
clone_size: -

cdr3_aa: CASSPLPSVIAAKRETQYF
cdr3_nt: TGTGCCAGCTCACCGCTCCCCTCCGTAATAGCAGCAAAGAGGGAGACCCAGTACTTC
d_call: -
v_call: TRBV18
j_call: TRBJ2-5
clone_size: -

cdr3_aa: CASSTGQGWTGELFF
cdr3_nt: TGCGCCAGCAGTACGGGACAGGGGTGGACCGGGGAGCTGTTTTTT
d_call: TRBD1
v_call: TRBV10-1
j_call: TRBJ2-2
clone_size: -

cdr3_aa: CASRSGLAGGIEQYF
cdr3_nt: TGTGCCAGCAGATCGGGACTAGCGGGAGGAATCGAGCAGTACTTC
d_call: TRBD2
v_call: TRBV27
j_call: TRBJ2-7
clone_size: -

cdr3_aa: CASLPSGFPAYTQYF
cdr3_nt: TGTGCCAGCCTGCCTAGCGGGTTTCCCGCCTATACGCAGTATTTT
d_call: TRBD2
v_call: TRBV28
j_call: TRBJ2-3
clone_size: few

cdr3_aa: CASSFGRAGTEAFF
cdr3_nt: TGTGCCAGCAGCTTCGGAAGGGCGGGAACTGAAGCTTTCTTT
d_call: -
v_call: TRBV5-5
j_call: TRBJ1-1
clone_size: -

cdr3_aa: CASSPGGGNTIYF
cdr3_nt: TGTGCCAGCAGCCCCGGGGGGGGAAACACCATATATTTT
d_call: -
v_call: TRBV7-3
j_call: TRBJ1-3
clone_size: -

cdr3_aa: CASSLVGTGGRDTQYF
cdr3_nt: TGCGCCAGCAGCTTGGTTGGGACAGGGGGTCGCGATACGCAGTATTTT
d_call: TRBD1
v_call: TRBV5-1
j_call: TRBJ2-3
clone_size: -

cdr3_aa: CASSLGGAGTRGDTQYF
cdr3_nt: TGTGCCAGCAGCTTAGGAGGAGCAGGAACCAGGGGGGATACGCAGTATTTT
d_call: TRBD1
v_call: TRBV11-2
j_call: TRBJ2-3
clone_size: -

cdr3_aa: CASSVPGQLIQYNEQFF
cdr3_nt: TGTGCCAGCAGCGTACCGGGACAGCTCATCCAGTACAATGAGCAGTTCTTC
d_call: TRBD1
v_call: TRBV7-8
j_call: TRBJ2-1
clone_size: -

cdr3_aa: CASVGSVYGYTF
cdr3_nt: TGTGCCAGTGTTGGCTCAGTCTATGGCTACACCTTC
d_call: -
v_call: TRBV19
j_call: TRBJ1-2
clone_size: -

cdr3_aa: CASSESAGEGNEQFF
cdr3_nt: TGTGCCAGCAGTGAATCAGCGGGAGAAGGCAATGAGCAGTTCTTC
d_call: TRBD2
v_call: TRBV6-4
j_call: TRBJ2-1
clone_size: medium-sized

cdr3_aa: CSARGLGSQYF
cdr3_nt: TGCAGTGCTAGGGGGCTAGGGTCCCAGTACTTC
d_call: -
v_call: TRBV20-1
j_call: TRBJ2-5
clone_size: -

cdr3_aa: CASTHLPGGGRAVAGELFF
cdr3_nt: TGTGCCAGCACTCACTTACCGGGGGGCGGGAGGGCCGTGGCCGGGGAGCTGTTTTTT
d_call: TRBD2
v_call: TRBV28
j_call: TRBJ2-2
clone_size: few

cdr3_aa: CASSEMAGGEQYF
cdr3_nt: TGTGCCAGCAGTGAAATGGCAGGGGGCGAGCAGTACTTC
d_call: TRBD1
v_call: TRBV6-5
j_call: TRBJ2-7
clone_size: -

cdr3_aa: CASSPPASSYNEQFF
cdr3_nt: TGTGCCAGCTCACCACCCGCGAGCTCCTACAATGAGCAGTTCTTC
d_call: -
v_call: TRBV18
j_call: TRBJ2-1
clone_size: once

cdr3_aa: CASSRGTSEPYEQYF
cdr3_nt: TGTGCCAGCAGCCGCGGGACTAGCGAACCCTACGAGCAGTACTTC
d_call: TRBD2
v_call: TRBV4-2
j_call: TRBJ2-7
clone_size: -

cdr3_aa: CASSPYAGELFF
cdr3_nt: TGTGCCAGCTCACCCTACGCCGGGGAGCTGTTTTTT
d_call: -
v_call: TRBV18
j_call: TRBJ2-2
clone_size: -

cdr3_aa: CASSYRRGGETQYF
cdr3_nt: TGTGCCAGCAGTTACAGGCGGGGGGGGGAGACCCAGTACTTC
d_call: TRBD2
v_call: TRBV6-5
j_call: TRBJ2-5
clone_size: -

cdr3_aa: CASSVRGQSEKLFF
cdr3_nt: TGTGCCAGCAGCGTCAGGGGGCAGAGTGAAAAACTGTTTTTT
d_call: TRBD1
v_call: TRBV9
j_call: TRBJ1-4
clone_size: -

cdr3_aa: CASSFSQGFTGELFF
cdr3_nt: TGTGCCAGCAGTTTCTCTCAGGGTTTCACCGGGGAGCTGTTTTTT
d_call: -
v_call: TRBV6-5
j_call: TRBJ2-2
clone_size: -

cdr3_aa: CASSVAGRSYEQYF
cdr3_nt: TGTGCCAGCAGCGTCGCGGGGAGATCCTACGAGCAGTACTTC
d_call: -
v_call: TRBV9
j_call: TRBJ2-7
clone_size: -

cdr3_aa: CASSPKSAGGSYNEQFF
cdr3_nt: TGTGCCAGCAGCCCGAAATCGGCGGGTGGCTCCTACAATGAGCAGTTCTTC
d_call: -
v_call: TRBV9
j_call: TRBJ2-1
clone_size: -

cdr3_aa: CASDPRGWNGELFF
cdr3_nt: TGTGCCAGCGACCCCAGGGGCTGGAACGGGGAGCTGTTTTTT
d_call: -
v_call: TRBV6-6
j_call: TRBJ2-2
clone_size: -

cdr3_aa: CASSLERREPTNYGYTF
cdr3_nt: TGTGCCAGCAGCTTAGAACGCAGGGAACCTACTAACTATGGCTACACCTTC
d_call: -
v_call: TRBV13
j_call: TRBJ1-2
clone_size: -

cdr3_aa: CASSESRGGGDTQYF
cdr3_nt: TGTGCCAGCAGTGAATCCCGGGGAGGGGGGGATACGCAGTATTTT
d_call: -
v_call: TRBV25-1
j_call: TRBJ2-3
clone_size: -

cdr3_aa: CASSILAETAYEQYF
cdr3_nt: TGTGCCAGCAGCATACTAGCGGAAACAGCCTACGAGCAGTACTTC
d_call: TRBD2
v_call: TRBV5-6
j_call: TRBJ2-7
clone_size: -

cdr3_aa: CASSFSGTGGNIQYF
cdr3_nt: TGTGCCAGCAGTTTCTCCGGGACAGGAGGAAACATTCAGTACTTC
d_call: TRBD1
v_call: TRBV28
j_call: TRBJ2-4
clone_size: -

cdr3_aa: CASRSMGLSSYNEQFF
cdr3_nt: TGTGCCAGCAGGTCGATGGGACTTAGCTCCTACAATGAGCAGTTCTTC
d_call: -
v_call: TRBV27
j_call: TRBJ2-1
clone_size: -

cdr3_aa: CSSSFRGGPLPEQYF
cdr3_nt: TGTTCCAGCAGCTTTCGTGGCGGCCCTCTCCCCGAGCAGTACTTC
d_call: -
v_call: TRBV7-9
j_call: TRBJ2-7
clone_size: -

cdr3_aa: CASSELAGGGNEQFF
cdr3_nt: TGTGCCAGCAGCGAACTAGCGGGAGGCGGCAATGAGCAGTTCTTC
d_call: TRBD2
v_call: TRBV6-4
j_call: TRBJ2-1
clone_size: medium-sized

cdr3_aa: CASSLGRGYEQYF
cdr3_nt: TGTGCTAGCAGCTTAGGGCGGGGGTACGAGCAGTACTTC
d_call: TRBD2
v_call: TRBV7-7
j_call: TRBJ2-7
clone_size: -

cdr3_aa: CASSSWLAGEETQYF
cdr3_nt: TGTGCCAGCAGTTCCTGGTTAGCGGGAGAAGAGACCCAGTACTTC
d_call: TRBD2
v_call: TRBV27
j_call: TRBJ2-5
clone_size: -

cdr3_aa: CASSVGTPGQGAREQYF
cdr3_nt: TGTGCCAGCAGCGTCGGAACCCCGGGACAGGGGGCTCGCGAGCAGTACTTC
d_call: TRBD1
v_call: TRBV5-5
j_call: TRBJ2-7
clone_size: -

cdr3_aa: CASRELRLAGVGQYF
cdr3_nt: TGTGCCAGCAGGGAGCTTCGTCTAGCGGGAGTAGGCCAGTACTTC
d_call: TRBD2
v_call: TRBV6-1
j_call: TRBJ2-5
clone_size: -

cdr3_aa: CASSVTPGGGELFF
cdr3_nt: TGTGCCAGCAGCGTTACTCCTGGAGGGGGGGAGCTGTTTTTT
d_call: -
v_call: TRBV7-3
j_call: TRBJ2-2
clone_size: -

cdr3_aa: CASSPSSYEQYF
cdr3_nt: TGTGCCAGCAGCCCGAGCTCCTACGAGCAGTACTTC
d_call: -
v_call: TRBV7-9
j_call: TRBJ2-7
clone_size: -

cdr3_aa: CASSQSAWDSSYEQYF
cdr3_nt: TGCGCCAGCAGCCAATCGGCCTGGGACAGTTCCTACGAGCAGTACTTC
d_call: TRBD1
v_call: TRBV4-3
j_call: TRBJ2-7
clone_size: -

cdr3_aa: CASSVASGSDTQYF
cdr3_nt: TGTGCCAGCAGCGTAGCTAGCGGGAGTGATACGCAGTATTTT
d_call: TRBD2
v_call: TRBV9
j_call: TRBJ2-3
clone_size: -

cdr3_aa: CASSLDPGNQPQHF
cdr3_nt: TGTGCCAGCAGCTTAGACCCAGGGAACCAGCCCCAGCATTTT
d_call: -
v_call: TRBV11-2
j_call: TRBJ1-5
clone_size: few